Shown below are 17 T cell receptor beta chains from a single sample sequenced in a study of T cells expressing NK-cell markers. One entry per CDR3 protein, without DNA, is what TCRdb gives after re-calling the 5' RACE reads. This sample's clone table lists a few hundred thousand distinct CDR3 sequences. Sequenced input: blood T cells: a sorted CD56 or NKG2C T cell subset, CD4+ or CD8+ T cells, or bulk PBMC T cells (not recorded which). These receptors all stem from a woman between 45 and 60 years old in good health.

This sequence joins TRBV10-3 and TRBJ2-7; with no DNA, the TCRdb D assignment of TRBD2 cannot be verified. This CDR3 is built from 11 residues. Germline values: CDR1 ENHRY, CDR2 SYGVKD. CDR3 in amino acids: CAIGGVEEQYF.

The chain uses TRBV11-2 and TRBJ2-2. Per germline, CDR1 SGHAT and CDR2 FQNNGV. The CDR3 extends over 14 amino acids. This CDR3 reads CASSLLGQRGELFF.

The genes are TRBV29-1 and TRBJ1-4. CDR3 length: 12 residues. Germline assignment: CDR1 SQVTM and CDR2 ANQGSEA. The CDR3 loop is CSVRASNEKLFF.

This CDR3 reads CAWSGYRTSGRHTGELFF. This chain uses TRBV30 with TRBJ2-2; TCRdb outputs TRBD2, but without DNA this stays unchecked. This CDR3 region has 18 residues. The germline V gene encodes CDR1 GTSNPN and CDR2 SVGIG (reference sequence). Drawing the rest from reference TRBV30 and TRBJ2-2, the complete variable domain is SQTIHQWPATLVQPVGSPLSLECTVEGTSNPNLYWYRQAAGRGLQLLFYSVGIGQISSEVPQNLSASRPQDRQFILSSKKLLLSDSGFYLCAWSGYRTSGRHTGELFFGEGSRLTVL.

The chain joins TRBV4-1 to TRBJ1-2; there is no DNA to check the TCRdb D call of TRBD1. From germline, CDR1 is MGHRA and CDR2 YSYEKL. The CDR3 is 16 residues long. Here the CDR3 reads CASSEAGGSSNYGYTF.

V is TRBV6-5 and J is TRBJ2-5. The length of the CDR3 is 14 residues. Germline CDR1 and CDR2: MNHEY and SVGAGI. This chain's CDR3 is CASSPLAGEEAQYF.

The J gene is TRBJ2-1, the V gene TRBV29-1; as DNA is missing, the TRBD1 call by TCRdb cannot be tested. CDR1 and CDR2 (germline): SQVTM, ANQGSEA. The length of the CDR3 is 13 residues. The CDR3 sequence is CSFLGTGSWEQFF.

The J gene is TRBJ2-3, the V gene TRBV6-1; TCRdb's D call of TRBD2 is untestable without DNA. In germline, CDR1 is MNHNS, CDR2 SASEGT. This CDR3 contains 16 residues. The CDR3 loop reads CASSGRVSASTDTQYF.

The V and J genes are TRBV4-1 and TRBJ2-5; TCRdb gives TRBD2 as the D gene, but with no DNA this cannot be confirmed. Germline V lookup: CDR1 MGHRA, CDR2 YSYEKL. CDR3 size: 17 residues. The CDR3 is CASSHTGTSGSMETQYF.

The V call is TRBV2, the J call TRBJ2-5. The germline gives CDR1 SNHLY, CDR2 FYNNEI. The CDR3 consists of 15 residues. CDR3 sequence reads: CASRVSDGGQETQYF.

V is TRBV15 and J is TRBJ2-2. The germline V gene encodes CDR1 LNHNV and CDR2 YYDKDF (reference sequence). The CDR3 consists of 17 residues. The CDR3 loop reads CATSRVWFQGGIGELFF.

This chain connects TRBV25-1 to TRBJ1-2; TCRdb designates TRBD1, a call that cannot be tested without DNA. Germline V gene lookup returns CDR1 MGHDK and CDR2 SYGVNS. The CDR3 runs to 13 residues. The CDR3 here is CASSELQGGGYTF.

CDR3 sequence reads: CDLIGPGHFTNEQFF. The chain carries TRBV13 and TRBJ2-1; TCRdb proposes TRBD1, but this gene call is untestable without DNA. Germline-derived CDR1 and CDR2 are PRHDT and FYEKMQ (reference sequence). This CDR3 is built from 15 residues.

The chain employs TRBV6-5 and TRBJ2-3; TCRdb selects TRBD2, and the lack of DNA leaves this call unchecked. This CDR3 is 19 amino acids long. The V gene's germline CDR1 is MNHEY and CDR2 SVGAGI. The CDR3: CASSRRLAGASRGTDTQYF.

The CDR3 loop is CASSQKQGDSPLHF. The V call is TRBV3-1, the J call TRBJ1-6; TCRdb lists TRBD1, though no DNA is available to test this call. In germline, CDR1 is LGHDT, CDR2 YNNKEL (reference sequence). The CDR3 extends over 14 amino acids.

The CDR3 is CASGGPNTEAFF. The chain has TRBV10-2 and TRBJ1-1. There are 12 residues in the CDR3. In germline, CDR1 is WSHSY, CDR2 SAAADI.

This rearrangement joins TRBV25-1 to TRBJ2-3. Per germline, CDR1 MGHDK and CDR2 SYGVNS. The CDR3 sequence is 12 residues long. This chain's CDR3 is CASRSVTDTQYF.